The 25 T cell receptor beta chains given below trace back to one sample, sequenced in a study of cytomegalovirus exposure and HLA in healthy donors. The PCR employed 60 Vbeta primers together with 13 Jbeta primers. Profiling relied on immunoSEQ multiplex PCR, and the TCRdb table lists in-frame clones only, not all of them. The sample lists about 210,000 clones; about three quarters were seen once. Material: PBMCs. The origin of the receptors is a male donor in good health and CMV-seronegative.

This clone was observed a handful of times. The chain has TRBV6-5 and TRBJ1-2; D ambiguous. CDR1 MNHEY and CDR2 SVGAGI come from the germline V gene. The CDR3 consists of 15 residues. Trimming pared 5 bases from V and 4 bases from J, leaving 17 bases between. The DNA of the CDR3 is TGTGCCAGCAGTACCGCCTACACGGGTGGCTATGGCTACACCTTC. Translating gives CASSTAYTGGYGYTF.

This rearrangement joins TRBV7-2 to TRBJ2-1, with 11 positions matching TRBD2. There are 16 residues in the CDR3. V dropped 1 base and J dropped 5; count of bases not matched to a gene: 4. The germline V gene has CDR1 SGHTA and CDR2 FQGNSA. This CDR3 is CASSLVGTSGNNEQFF. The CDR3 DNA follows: TGTGCCAGCAGCTTAGTCGGGACTAGCGGTAACAATGAGCAGTTCTTC.

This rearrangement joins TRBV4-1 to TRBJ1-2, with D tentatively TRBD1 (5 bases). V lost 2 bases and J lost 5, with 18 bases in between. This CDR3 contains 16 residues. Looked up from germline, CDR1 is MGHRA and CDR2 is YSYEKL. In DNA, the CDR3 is TGCGCCAGCAGCCAACCACGTGGAGGGGCGCGGTATGGCTACACCTTC. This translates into CASSQPRGGARYGYTF.

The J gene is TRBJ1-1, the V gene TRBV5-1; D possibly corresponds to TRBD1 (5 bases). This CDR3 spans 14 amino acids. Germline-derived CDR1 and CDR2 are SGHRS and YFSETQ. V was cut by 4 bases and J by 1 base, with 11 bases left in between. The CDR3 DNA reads TGCGCCAGCAGCCCGACAGTTGCGAACACTGAAGCTTTCTTT. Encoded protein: CASSPTVANTEAFF.

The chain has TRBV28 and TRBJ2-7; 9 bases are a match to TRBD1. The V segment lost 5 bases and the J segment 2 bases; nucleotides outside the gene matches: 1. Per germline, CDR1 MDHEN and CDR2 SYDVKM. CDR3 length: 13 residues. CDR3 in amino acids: CASSDRGTYEQYF. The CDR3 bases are TGTGCCAGCAGTGACAGGGGGACCTACGAGCAGTACTTC. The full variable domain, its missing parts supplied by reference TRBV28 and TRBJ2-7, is DVKVTQSSRYLVKRTGEKVFLECVQDMDHENMFWYRQDPGLGLRLIYFSYDVKMKEKGDIPEGYSVSREKKERFSLILESASTNQTSMYLCASSDRGTYEQYFGPGTRLTVT.

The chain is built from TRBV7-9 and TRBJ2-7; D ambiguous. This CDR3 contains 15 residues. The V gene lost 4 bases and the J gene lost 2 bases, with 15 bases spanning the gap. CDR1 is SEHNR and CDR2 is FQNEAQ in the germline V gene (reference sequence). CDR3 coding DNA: TGTGCCAGCAGCTCAAATTTTAAGCACCCCTACGAGCAGTACTTC. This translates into CASSSNFKHPYEQYF. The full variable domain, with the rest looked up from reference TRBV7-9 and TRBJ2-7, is DTGVSQNPRHKITKRGQNVTFRCDPISEHNRLYWYRQTLGQGPEFLTYFQNEAQLEKSRLLSDRFSAERPKGSFSTLEIQRTEQGDSAMYLCASSSNFKHPYEQYFGPGTRLTVT.

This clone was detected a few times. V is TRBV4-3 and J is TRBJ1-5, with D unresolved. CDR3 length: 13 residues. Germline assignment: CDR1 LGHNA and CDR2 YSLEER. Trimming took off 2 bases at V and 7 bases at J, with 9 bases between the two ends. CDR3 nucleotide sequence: TGCGCCAGCAGCCAAAGCATATTCCAGCCCCAGCATTTT. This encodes CASSQSIFQPQHF.

The CDR3 region has the DNA TGTGCCTGGAGTGCTACAGGGAACTATGGCTACACCTTC. It specifies CAWSATGNYGYTF. V gene TRBV30 combines with J gene TRBJ1-2; maybe TRBD1 (6 bases). The ends were cut back, 1 base at V and 2 bases at J, with 8 bases in the middle. CDR3 length: 13 residues. CDR1 and CDR2 (germline): GTSNPN, SVGIG (reference sequence).

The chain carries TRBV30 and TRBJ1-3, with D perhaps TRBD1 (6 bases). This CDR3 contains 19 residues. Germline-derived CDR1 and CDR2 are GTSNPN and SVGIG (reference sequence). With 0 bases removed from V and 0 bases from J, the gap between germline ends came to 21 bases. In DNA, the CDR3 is TGTGCCTGGAGTGTGCTTACAGGGAGCGGGGGGTTCTCTGGAAACACCATATATTTT. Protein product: CAWSVLTGSGGFSGNTIYF.

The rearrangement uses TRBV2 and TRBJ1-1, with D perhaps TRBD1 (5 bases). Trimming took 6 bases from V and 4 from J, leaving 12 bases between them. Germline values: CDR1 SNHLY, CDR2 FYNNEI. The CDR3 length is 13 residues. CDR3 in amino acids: CASSARGGTEAFF. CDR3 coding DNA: TGTGCCAGCAGCGCCCGGGGGGGCACTGAAGCTTTCTTT.

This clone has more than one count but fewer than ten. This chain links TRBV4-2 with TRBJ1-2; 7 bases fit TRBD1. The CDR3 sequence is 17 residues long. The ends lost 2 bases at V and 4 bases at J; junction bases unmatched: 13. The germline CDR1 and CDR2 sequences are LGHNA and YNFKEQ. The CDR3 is CASSQRGTQGTSYGYTF. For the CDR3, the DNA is TGTGCCAGCAGCCAAAGGGGGACACAGGGGACTTCCTATGGCTACACCTTC.

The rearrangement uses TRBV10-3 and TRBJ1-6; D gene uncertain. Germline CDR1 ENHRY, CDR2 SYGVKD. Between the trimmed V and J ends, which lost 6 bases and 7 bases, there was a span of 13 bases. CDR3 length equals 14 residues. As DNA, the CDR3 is TGTGCCATCAGGGATGATGCGGGGAATTCACCCCTCCACTTT. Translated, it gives CAIRDDAGNSPLHF.

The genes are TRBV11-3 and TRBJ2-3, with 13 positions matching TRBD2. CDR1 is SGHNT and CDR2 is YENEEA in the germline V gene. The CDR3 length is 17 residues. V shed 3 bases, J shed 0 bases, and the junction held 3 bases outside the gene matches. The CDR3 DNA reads TGTGCCAGCAGCTTGGGACTAGCGGGATCAAGCACAGATACGCAGTATTTT. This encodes CASSLGLAGSSTDTQYF.

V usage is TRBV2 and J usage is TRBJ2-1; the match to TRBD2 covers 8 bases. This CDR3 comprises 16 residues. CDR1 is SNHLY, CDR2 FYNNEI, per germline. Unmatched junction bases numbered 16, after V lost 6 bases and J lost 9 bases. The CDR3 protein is CASRAGVAGHFSEQFF. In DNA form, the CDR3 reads TGTGCCAGCAGGGCGGGGGTAGCGGGGCACTTTTCTGAGCAGTTCTTC.

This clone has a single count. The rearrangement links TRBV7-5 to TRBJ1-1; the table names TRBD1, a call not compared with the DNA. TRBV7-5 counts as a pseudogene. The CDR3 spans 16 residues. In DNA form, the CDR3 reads TGTGCCAGAAGCCTTTCTGGGGGCAGATCGAACACTGAAGCTTTCTTT. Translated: CARSLSGGRSNTEAFF.

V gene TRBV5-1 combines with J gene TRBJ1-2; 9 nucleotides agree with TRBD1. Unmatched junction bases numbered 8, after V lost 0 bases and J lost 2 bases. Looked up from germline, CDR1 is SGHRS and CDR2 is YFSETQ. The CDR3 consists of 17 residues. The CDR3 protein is CASSLARTGVMNYGYTF. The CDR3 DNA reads TGCGCCAGCAGCTTGGCCAGGACAGGGGTAATGAACTATGGCTACACCTTC. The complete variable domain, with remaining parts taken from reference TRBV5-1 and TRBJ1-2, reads KAGVTQTPRYLIKTRGQQVTLSCSPISGHRSVSWYQQTPGQGLQFLFEYFSETQRNKGNFPGRFSGRQFSNSRSEMNVSTLELGDSALYLCASSLARTGVMNYGYTFGSGTRLTVV.

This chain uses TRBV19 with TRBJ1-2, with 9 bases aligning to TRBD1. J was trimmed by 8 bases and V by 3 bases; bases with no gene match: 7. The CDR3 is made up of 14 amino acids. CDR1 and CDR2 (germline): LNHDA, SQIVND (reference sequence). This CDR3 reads CASSMGRTGDGYTF. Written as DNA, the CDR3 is TGTGCCAGTAGTATGGGACGGACAGGGGACGGCTACACCTTC. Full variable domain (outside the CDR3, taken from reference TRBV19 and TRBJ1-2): DGGITQSPKYLFRKEGQNVTLSCEQNLNHDAMYWYRQDPGQGLRLIYYSQIVNDFQKGDIAEGYSVSREKKESFPLTVTSAQKNPTAFYLCASSMGRTGDGYTFGSGTRLTVV.

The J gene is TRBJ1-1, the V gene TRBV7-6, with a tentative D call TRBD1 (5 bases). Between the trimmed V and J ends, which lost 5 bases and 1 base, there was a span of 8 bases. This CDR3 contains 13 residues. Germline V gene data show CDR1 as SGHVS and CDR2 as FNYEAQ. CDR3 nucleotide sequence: TGTGCCAGCAGCGCCGACAGGAACACTGAAGCTTTCTTT. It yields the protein CASSADRNTEAFF.

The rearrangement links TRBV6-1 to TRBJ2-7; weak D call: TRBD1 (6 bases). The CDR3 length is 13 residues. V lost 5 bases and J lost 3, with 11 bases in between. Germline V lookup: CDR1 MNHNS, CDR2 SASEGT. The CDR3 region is CASSQIQGYEQYF. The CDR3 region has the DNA TGTGCCAGCAGTCAGATACAGGGCTACGAGCAGTACTTC.

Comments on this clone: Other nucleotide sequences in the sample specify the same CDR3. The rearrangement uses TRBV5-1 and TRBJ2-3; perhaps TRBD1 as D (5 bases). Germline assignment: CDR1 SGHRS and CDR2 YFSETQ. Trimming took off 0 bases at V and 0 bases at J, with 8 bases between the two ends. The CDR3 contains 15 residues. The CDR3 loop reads CASSLGGASTDTQYF. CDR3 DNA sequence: TGCGCCAGCAGCTTGGGTGGGGCCAGCACAGATACGCAGTATTTT.

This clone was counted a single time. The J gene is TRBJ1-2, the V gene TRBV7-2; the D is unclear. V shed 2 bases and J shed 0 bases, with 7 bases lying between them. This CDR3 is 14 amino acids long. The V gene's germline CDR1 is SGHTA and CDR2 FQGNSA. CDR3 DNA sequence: TGTGCCAGCAGCTTATTGCGAGCTAACTATGGCTACACCTTC. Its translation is CASSLLRANYGYTF.

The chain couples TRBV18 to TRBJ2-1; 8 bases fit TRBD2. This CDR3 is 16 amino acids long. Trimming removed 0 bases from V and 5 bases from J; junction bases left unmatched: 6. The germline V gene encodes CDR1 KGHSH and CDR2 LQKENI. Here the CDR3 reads CASSPPTGGDNNEQFF. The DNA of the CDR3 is TGTGCCAGCTCACCACCCACCGGGGGGGATAACAATGAGCAGTTCTTC.

The CDR3 bases are TGTGCCAGCGCCATACAGATGAACACTGAAGCTTTCTTT. Protein sequence: CASAIQMNTEAFF. The chain is built from TRBV27 and TRBJ1-1; D gene unclear. Germline CDR1 MNHEY, CDR2 SMNVEV (reference sequence). The CDR3 runs 13 residues. The V and J ends lost 8 bases and 0 bases respectively, with 10 bases between them.

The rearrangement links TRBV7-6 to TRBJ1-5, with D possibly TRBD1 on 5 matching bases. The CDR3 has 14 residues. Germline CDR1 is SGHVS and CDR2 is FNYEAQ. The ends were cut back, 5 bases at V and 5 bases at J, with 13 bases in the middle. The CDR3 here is CASSLMGGDQPQHF. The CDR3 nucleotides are TGTGCCAGCAGCCTAATGGGGGGGGATCAGCCCCAGCATTTT. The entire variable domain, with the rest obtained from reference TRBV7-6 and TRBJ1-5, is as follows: GAGVSQSPRYKVTKRGQDVALRCDPISGHVSLYWYRQALGQGPEFLTYFNYEAQQDKSGLPNDRFSAERPEGSISTLTIQRTEQRDSAMYRCASSLMGGDQPQHFGDGTRLSIL.

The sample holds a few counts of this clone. The DNA for the CDR3 is TGTGCCAGCAGCGTCTGGGCAGGGTCTAACGAGCAGTACTTC. Translated: CASSVWAGSNEQYF. The genes are TRBV9 and TRBJ2-7; weak D call: TRBD1 (5 bases). This CDR3 spans 14 amino acids. Trimming took off 2 bases at V and 5 bases at J, with 14 bases between the two ends. Germline V CDR1 and CDR2: SGDLS, YYNGEE.